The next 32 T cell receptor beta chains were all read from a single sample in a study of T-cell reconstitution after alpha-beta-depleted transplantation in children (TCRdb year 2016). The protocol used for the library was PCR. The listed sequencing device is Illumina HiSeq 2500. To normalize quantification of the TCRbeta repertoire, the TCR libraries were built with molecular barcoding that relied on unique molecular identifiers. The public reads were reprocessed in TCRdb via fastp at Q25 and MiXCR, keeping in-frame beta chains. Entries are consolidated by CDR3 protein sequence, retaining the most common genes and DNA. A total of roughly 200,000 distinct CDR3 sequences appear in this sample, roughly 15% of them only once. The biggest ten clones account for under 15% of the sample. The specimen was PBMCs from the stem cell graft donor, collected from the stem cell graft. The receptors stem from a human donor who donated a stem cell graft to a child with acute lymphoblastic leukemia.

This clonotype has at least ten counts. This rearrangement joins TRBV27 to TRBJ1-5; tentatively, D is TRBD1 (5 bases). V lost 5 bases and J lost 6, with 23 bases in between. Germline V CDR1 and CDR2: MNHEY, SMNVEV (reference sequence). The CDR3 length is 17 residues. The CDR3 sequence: CASSLFGGGEMGQPQHF. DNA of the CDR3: TGTGCCAGCAGTCTCTTTGGGGGAGGGGAGATGGGTCAGCCCCAGCATTTT.

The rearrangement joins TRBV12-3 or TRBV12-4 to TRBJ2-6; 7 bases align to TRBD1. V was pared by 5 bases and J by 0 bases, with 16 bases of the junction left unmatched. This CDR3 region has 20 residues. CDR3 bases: TGTGCCAGCAGTCCCCGGGGACAGCTCAATCCGAGCTCTGGGGCCAACGTCCTGACTTTC. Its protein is CASSPRGQLNPSSGANVLTF.

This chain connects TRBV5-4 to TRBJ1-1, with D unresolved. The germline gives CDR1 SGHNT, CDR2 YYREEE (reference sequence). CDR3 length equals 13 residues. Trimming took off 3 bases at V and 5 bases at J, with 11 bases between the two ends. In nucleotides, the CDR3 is TGTGCCAGCAGCTCGCTGGTCCCTACTGAAGCTTTCTTT. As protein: CASSSLVPTEAFF.

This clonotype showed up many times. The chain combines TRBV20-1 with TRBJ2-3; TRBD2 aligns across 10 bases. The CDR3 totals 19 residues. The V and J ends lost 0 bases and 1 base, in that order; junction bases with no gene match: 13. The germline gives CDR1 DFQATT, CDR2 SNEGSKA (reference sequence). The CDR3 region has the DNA TGCAGTGCTAGAGATCTCTACCTAGCGGGAGCGGTCCGCACAGATACGCAGTATTTT. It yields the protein CSARDLYLAGAVRTDTQYF.

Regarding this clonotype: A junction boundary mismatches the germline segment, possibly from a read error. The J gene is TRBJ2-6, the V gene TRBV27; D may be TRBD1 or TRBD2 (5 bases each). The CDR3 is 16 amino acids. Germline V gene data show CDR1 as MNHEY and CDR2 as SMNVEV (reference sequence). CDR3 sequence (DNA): TGTGCCAGCAGTCCCGGGTTCGGGGAAGGGGCCAACGGCCTGACTTTC. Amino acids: CASSPGFGEGANGLTF. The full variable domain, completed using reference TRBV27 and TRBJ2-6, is EAQVTQNPRYLITVTGKKLTVTCSQNMNHEYMSWYRQDPGLGLRQIYYSMNVEVTDKGDVPEGYKVSRKEKRNFPLILESPSPNQTSLYFCASSPGFGEGANGLTFGAGSRLTVL.

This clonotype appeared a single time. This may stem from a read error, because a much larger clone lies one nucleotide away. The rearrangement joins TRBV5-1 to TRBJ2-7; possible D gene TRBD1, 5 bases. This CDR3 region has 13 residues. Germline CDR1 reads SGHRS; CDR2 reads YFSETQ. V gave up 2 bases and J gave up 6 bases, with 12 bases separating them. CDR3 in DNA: TGCGCCAGCAGCTTTATGCAGGGTCGCGAGCAGTACTTC. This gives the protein CASSFMQGREQYF.

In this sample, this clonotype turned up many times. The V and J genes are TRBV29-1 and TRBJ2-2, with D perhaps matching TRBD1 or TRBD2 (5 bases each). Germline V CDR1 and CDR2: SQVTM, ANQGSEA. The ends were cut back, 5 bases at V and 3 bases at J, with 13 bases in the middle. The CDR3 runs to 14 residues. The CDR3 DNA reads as TGCAGCGTTCAGGAGAGGGGAGACACCGGGGAGCTGTTTTTT. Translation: CSVQERGDTGELFF.

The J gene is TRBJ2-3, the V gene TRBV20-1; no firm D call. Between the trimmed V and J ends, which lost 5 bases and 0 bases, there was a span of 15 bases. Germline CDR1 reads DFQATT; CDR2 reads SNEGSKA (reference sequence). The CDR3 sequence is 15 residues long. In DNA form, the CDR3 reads TGCAGTGCTTTATCCTTACCAGTTAGCACAGATACGCAGTATTTT. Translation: CSALSLPVSTDTQYF.

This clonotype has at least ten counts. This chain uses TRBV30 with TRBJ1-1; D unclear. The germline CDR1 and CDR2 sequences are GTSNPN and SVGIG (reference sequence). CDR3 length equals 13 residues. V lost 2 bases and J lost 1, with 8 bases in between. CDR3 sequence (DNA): TGTGCCTGGAGTCACGGTGCGAACACTGAAGCTTTCTTT. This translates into CAWSHGANTEAFF.

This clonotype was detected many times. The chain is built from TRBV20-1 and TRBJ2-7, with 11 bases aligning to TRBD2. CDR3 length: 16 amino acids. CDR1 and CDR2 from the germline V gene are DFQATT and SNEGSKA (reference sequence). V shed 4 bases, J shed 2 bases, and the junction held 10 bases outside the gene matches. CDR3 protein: CSAKHLTSGSAYEQYF. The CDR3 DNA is TGCAGTGCTAAACACCTAACTAGCGGGAGTGCCTACGAGCAGTACTTC.

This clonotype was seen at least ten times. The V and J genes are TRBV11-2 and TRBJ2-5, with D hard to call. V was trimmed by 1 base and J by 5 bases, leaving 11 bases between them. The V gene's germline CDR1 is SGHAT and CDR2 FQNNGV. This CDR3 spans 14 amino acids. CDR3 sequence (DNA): TGTGCCAGCAGCTTAGTGTCCAGGACGGAGACCCAGTACTTC. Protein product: CASSLVSRTETQYF.

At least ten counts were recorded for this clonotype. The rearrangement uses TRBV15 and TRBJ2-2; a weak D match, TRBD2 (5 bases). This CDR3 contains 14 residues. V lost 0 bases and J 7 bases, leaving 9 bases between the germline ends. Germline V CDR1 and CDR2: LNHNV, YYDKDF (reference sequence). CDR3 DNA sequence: TGTGCCACCAGCAGAGATTCAAGCGGCGGGGAGCTGTTTTTT. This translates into CATSRDSSGGELFF.

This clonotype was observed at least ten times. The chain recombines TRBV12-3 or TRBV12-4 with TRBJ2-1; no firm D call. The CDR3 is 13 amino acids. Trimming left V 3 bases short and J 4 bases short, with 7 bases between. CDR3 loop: CASSLTDYNEQFF. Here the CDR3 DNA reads TGTGCCAGCAGTTTGACGGATTACAATGAGCAGTTCTTC.

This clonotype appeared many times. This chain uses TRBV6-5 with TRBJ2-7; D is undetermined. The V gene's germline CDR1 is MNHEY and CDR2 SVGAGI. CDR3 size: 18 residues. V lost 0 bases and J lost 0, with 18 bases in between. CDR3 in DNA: TGTGCCAGCAGTTACTCAGGCACAAGACGGCGGAGCTCCTACGAGCAGTACTTC. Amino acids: CASSYSGTRRRSSYEQYF.

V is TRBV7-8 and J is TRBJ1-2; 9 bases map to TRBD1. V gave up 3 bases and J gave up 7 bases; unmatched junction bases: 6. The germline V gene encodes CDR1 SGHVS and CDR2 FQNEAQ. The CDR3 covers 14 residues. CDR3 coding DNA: TGTGCCAGCAGCTTCGGGACAGGGCCCAGTGGCTACACCTTC. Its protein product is CASSFGTGPSGYTF.

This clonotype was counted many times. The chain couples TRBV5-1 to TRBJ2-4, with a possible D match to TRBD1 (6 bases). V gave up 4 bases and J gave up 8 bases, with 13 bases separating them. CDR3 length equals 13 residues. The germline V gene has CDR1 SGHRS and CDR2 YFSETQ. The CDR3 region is CASSAGTRDIQYF. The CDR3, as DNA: TGCGCCAGCAGCGCAGGGACAAGGGACATTCAGTACTTC.

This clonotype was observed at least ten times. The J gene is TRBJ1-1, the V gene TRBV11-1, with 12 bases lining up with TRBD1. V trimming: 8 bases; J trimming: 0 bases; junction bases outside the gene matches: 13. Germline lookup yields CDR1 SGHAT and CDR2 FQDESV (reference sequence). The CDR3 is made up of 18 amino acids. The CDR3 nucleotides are TGTGCCAGCCAAGAACGTAGTGGGACAGGGGGCTTGAACACTGAAGCTTTCTTT. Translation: CASQERSGTGGLNTEAFF.

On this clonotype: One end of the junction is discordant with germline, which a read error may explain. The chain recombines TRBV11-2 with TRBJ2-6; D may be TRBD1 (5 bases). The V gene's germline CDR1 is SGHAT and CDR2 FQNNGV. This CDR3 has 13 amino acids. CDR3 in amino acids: CASSRAGANGLTF. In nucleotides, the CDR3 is TGTGCCAGCAGTCGGGCTGGGGCCAACGGCCTGACTTTC.

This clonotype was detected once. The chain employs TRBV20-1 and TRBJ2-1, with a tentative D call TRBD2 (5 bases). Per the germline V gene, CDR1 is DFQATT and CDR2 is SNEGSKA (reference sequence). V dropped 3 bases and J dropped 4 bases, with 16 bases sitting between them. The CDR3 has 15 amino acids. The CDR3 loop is CSASPSTLGYNEQFF. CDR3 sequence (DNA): TGCAGTGCTAGCCCTAGCACCCTCGGGTACAATGAGCAGTTCTTC.

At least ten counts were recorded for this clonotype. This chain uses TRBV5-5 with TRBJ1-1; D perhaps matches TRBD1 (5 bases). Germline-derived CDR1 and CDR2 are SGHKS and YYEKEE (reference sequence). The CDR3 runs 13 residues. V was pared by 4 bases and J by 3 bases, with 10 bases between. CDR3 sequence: CASSLRGDTEAFF. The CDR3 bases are TGTGCCAGCAGCCTCCGGGGCGACACTGAAGCTTTCTTT.

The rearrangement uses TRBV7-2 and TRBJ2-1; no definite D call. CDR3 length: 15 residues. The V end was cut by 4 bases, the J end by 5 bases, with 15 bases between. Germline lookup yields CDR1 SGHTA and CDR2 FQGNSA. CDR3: CASSYSSNKNNEQFF. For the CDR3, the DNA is TGTGCCAGCAGCTACAGTTCAAACAAAAACAATGAGCAGTTCTTC.

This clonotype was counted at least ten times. The chain's CDR3 is CASSTNRGGIQETQYF. DNA of the CDR3: TGTGCCAGCAGCACTAACAGGGGAGGGATTCAAGAGACCCAGTACTTC. The chain is built from TRBV5-4 and TRBJ2-5, with D possibly called TRBD1 or TRBD2 (7 bases each). The V end was cut by 4 bases, the J end by 2 bases, with 18 bases between. CDR1 SGHNT and CDR2 YYREEE come from the germline V gene (reference sequence). This CDR3 spans 16 amino acids.

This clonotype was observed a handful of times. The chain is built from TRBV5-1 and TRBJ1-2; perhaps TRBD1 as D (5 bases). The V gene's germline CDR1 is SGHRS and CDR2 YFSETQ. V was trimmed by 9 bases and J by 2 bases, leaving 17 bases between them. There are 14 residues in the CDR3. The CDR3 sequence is CATNPGGGNYGYTF. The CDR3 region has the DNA TGCGCCACCAACCCGGGGGGTGGAAACTATGGCTACACCTTC. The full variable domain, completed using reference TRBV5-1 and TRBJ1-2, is KAGVTQTPRYLIKTRGQQVTLSCSPISGHRSVSWYQQTPGQGLQFLFEYFSETQRNKGNFPGRFSGRQFSNSRSEMNVSTLELGDSALYLCATNPGGGNYGYTFGSGTRLTVV.

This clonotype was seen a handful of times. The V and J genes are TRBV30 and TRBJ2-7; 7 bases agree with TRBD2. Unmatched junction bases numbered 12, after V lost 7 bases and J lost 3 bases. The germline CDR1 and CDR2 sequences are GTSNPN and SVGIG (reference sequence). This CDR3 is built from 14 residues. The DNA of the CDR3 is TGTGCCTCGCTATCTCGCGGGAGAGGCTACGAGCAGTACTTC. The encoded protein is CASLSRGRGYEQYF.

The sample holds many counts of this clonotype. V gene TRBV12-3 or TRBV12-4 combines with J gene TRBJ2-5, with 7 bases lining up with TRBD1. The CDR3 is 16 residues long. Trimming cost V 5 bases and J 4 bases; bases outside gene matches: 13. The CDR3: CASSPLKTGRIETQYF. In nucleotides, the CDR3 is TGTGCCAGCAGTCCTTTGAAGACAGGGCGGATAGAGACCCAGTACTTC.

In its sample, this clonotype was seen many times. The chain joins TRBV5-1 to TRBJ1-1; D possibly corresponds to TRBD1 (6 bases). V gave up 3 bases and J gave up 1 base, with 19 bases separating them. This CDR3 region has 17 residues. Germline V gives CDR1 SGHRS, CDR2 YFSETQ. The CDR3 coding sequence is TGCGCCAGCAGCTCGGGACAAACAACACCGGCGAACACTGAAGCTTTCTTT. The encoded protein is CASSSGQTTPANTEAFF.

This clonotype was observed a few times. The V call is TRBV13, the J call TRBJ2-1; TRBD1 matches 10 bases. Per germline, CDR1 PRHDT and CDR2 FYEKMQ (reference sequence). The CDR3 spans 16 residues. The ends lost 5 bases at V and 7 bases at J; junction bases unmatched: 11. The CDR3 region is CASSTPGTGARNEQFF. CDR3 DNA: TGTGCCAGCAGCACCCCCGGGACAGGGGCGAGGAATGAGCAGTTCTTC.

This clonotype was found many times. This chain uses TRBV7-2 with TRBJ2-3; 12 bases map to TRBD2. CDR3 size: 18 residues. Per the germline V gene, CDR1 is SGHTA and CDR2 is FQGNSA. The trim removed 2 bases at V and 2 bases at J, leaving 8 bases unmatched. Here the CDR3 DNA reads TGTGCCAGCAGCTTAACGGCTAGCGGGGGGGGATTCACAGATACGCAGTATTTT. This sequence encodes CASSLTASGGGFTDTQYF.

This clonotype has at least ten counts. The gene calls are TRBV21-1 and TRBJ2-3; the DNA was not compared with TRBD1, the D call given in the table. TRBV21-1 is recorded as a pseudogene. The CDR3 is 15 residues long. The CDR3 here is CASSKDTRGTDTQYF. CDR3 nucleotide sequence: TGTGCCAGCAGCAAAGACACCAGGGGCACAGATACGCAGTATTTT.

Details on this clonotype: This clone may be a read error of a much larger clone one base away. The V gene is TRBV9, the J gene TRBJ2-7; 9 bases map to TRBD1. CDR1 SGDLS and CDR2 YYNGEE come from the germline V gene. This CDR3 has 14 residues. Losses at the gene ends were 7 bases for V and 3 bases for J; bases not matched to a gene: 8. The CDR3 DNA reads TGTGCCAGCGGCAGGTTGGGACAGGGCTACGAGCAGTACTTC. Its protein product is CASGRLGQGYEQYF. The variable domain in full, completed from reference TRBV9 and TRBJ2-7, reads DSGVTQTPKHLITATGQRVTLRCSPRSGDLSVYWYQQSLDQGLQFLIQYYNGEERAKGNILERFSAQQFPDLHSELNLSSLELGDSALYFCASGRLGQGYEQYFGPGTRLTVT.

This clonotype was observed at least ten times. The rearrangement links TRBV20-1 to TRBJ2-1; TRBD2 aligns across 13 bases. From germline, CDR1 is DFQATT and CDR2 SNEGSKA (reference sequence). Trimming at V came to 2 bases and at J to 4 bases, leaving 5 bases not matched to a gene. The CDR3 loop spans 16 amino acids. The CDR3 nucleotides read TGCAGTGCTAGACCAACTAGCGGGAGGGCGTACAATGAGCAGTTCTTC. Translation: CSARPTSGRAYNEQFF.

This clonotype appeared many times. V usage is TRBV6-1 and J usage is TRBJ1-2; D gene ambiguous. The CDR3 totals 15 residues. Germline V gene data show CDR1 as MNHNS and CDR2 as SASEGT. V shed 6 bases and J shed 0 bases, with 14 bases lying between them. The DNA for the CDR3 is TGTGCCAGCAGAGAAAGAAGGGATCCTAACTATGGCTACACCTTC. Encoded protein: CASRERRDPNYGYTF.